The 22 T cell receptor beta chains below were found in one sample sequenced in a study of regulatory T cells in long-lasting Graves disease. TCR beta libraries were built with iRepertoire HTBI primers and Arm-PCR of CDR3 regions. TCRdb called the multiplex PCR reads again in MiXCR, with one record for every CDR3 protein. This table has under 500,000 distinct CDR3 sequences, roughly 20% appearing once. Specified time point: persistent/refractory GD, antithyroid drugs over 5 years with positive TRAb. The TCR library used RNA extracted from PBMCs. This specimen was peripheral blood mononuclear cells (PBMCs), taken when the disease was refractory, from a patient treated with antithyroid drugs. The receptors originated from a female donor with Graves disease.

This clonotype was observed at least ten times. The V and J genes are TRBV29-1 and TRBJ1-1; D remains ambiguous. CDR3 length: 11 residues. The germline V gene has CDR1 SQVTM and CDR2 ANQGSEA. V was trimmed by 6 bases and J by 3 bases, leaving 8 bases between them. The DNA for the CDR3 is TGCAGCGTAGAAACTTACACTGAAGCTTTCTTT. This codes for CSVETYTEAFF.

In its sample, this clonotype was seen once. The chain is built from TRBV9 and TRBJ1-3, with D possibly being TRBD1 (5 bases). Trimming shortened V by 7 bases and J by 0 bases, and 11 bases separated the two germline ends. The length of the CDR3 is 14 residues. The germline gives CDR1 SGDLS, CDR2 YYNGEE. In nucleotides, the CDR3 is TGTGCCAGCGGGGGACGGGACTCTGGAAACACCATATATTTT. Translating it yields CASGGRDSGNTIYF. Full variable domain (remainder filled in from reference TRBV9 and TRBJ1-3): DSGVTQTPKHLITATGQRVTLRCSPRSGDLSVYWYQQSLDQGLQFLIQYYNGEERAKGNILERFSAQQFPDLHSELNLSSLELGDSALYFCASGGRDSGNTIYFGEGSWLTVV.

In this sample, this clonotype turned up many times. This chain links TRBV20-1 with TRBJ2-5; perhaps TRBD1 as D (6 bases). CDR1 and CDR2 (germline): DFQATT, SNEGSKA (reference sequence). CDR3 length: 14 amino acids. Deletions cut 1 base from V and 2 bases from J, with 11 bases between. This CDR3 reads CSARGTALQETQYF. Written as DNA, the CDR3 is TGCAGTGCTAGAGGGACAGCGCTACAAGAGACCCAGTACTTC.

This clonotype has a handful of counts. The chain joins TRBV27 to TRBJ1-6; 9 positions agree with TRBD1. Germline lookup yields CDR1 MNHEY and CDR2 SMNVEV (reference sequence). Trimming removed 6 bases from V and 7 bases from J; junction bases left unmatched: 4. The CDR3 is 14 amino acids. Here the CDR3 reads CASRGTGWNSPLHF. The CDR3 DNA is TGTGCCAGCAGAGGGACAGGGTGGAATTCACCCCTCCACTTT.

The chain recombines TRBV12-3 or TRBV12-4 with TRBJ2-2; D remains ambiguous. The CDR3 runs 15 residues. Deletions cut 10 bases from V and 1 base from J, with 16 bases between. The CDR3 sequence: CATALRSVNTGELFF. The CDR3 region has the DNA TGTGCCACAGCCCTCCGATCCGTGAACACCGGGGAGCTGTTTTTT.

The V gene is TRBV12-3 or TRBV12-4, the J gene TRBJ2-1, with TRBD2 identical over 8 bases. The ends lost 4 bases at V and 2 bases at J; junction bases unmatched: 7. There are 16 residues in the CDR3. In DNA form, the CDR3 reads TGTGCCAGCAGTTCGGTAGCGGGGTTGGCCTACAATGAGCAGTTCTTC. Translated, it gives CASSSVAGLAYNEQFF.

This clonotype was counted at least ten times. J is TRBJ1-1 and V is TRBV7-3, with 8 bases aligning to TRBD1. V shed 4 bases, J shed 3 bases, and the junction held 7 bases outside the gene matches. This CDR3 region has 15 residues. Germline values: CDR1 SGHTA, CDR2 FQGTGA. CDR3 in amino acids: CASSSATGVDTEAFF. CDR3 coding DNA: TGTGCCAGCAGCTCCGCGACAGGGGTTGACACTGAAGCTTTCTTT.

The gene calls are TRBV3-1 and TRBJ2-7; D may be TRBD2 (6 bases). Looked up from germline, CDR1 is LGHDT and CDR2 is YNNKEL (reference sequence). This CDR3 region has 14 residues. V lost 8 bases, J lost 5 bases, and 19 bases lay in between. The CDR3 is CASATTREFHEQYF. CDR3 bases: TGTGCCAGCGCTACCACGCGGGAATTCCACGAGCAGTACTTC.

In regard to this clonotype: It differs at one base from a far larger clone, so likely a read error. A read error is likely, as this CDR3 ends without the conserved phenylalanine or tryptophan. The genes are TRBV7-2 and TRBJ2-5; D is possibly TRBD1 (6 bases). CDR1 SGHTA and CDR2 FQGNSA come from the germline V gene. Deletions cut 5 bases from V and 0 bases from J, with 10 bases between. CDR3 length: 14 residues. As DNA, the CDR3 is TGTGCCAGCAGCGGTCGGGACAACCAAGAGACCCAGTACCTC. Translation gives CASSGRDNQETQYL.

The sample holds a few counts of this clonotype. The chain links TRBV19 to TRBJ1-1; 9 bases match TRBD1. The V gene end was trimmed by 7 bases and the J gene end by 5 bases; junction bases not matched to a gene: 8. The length of the CDR3 is 14 residues. Germline CDR1 reads LNHDA; CDR2 reads SQIVND (reference sequence). The CDR3 here is CASKATGGRTEAFF. The CDR3 DNA sequence: TGTGCCAGTAAGGCGACAGGGGGGAGGACTGAAGCTTTCTTT.

The rearrangement joins TRBV7-6 to TRBJ2-5, with 9 bases lining up with TRBD1. The CDR3 sequence is 15 residues long. Trimming at V came to 5 bases and at J to 4 bases, leaving 8 bases not matched to a gene. Germline lookup yields CDR1 SGHVS and CDR2 FNYEAQ. This chain's CDR3 is CASSHGQGSRETQYF. For the CDR3, the DNA is TGTGCCAGCAGCCATGGACAGGGGAGCCGAGAGACCCAGTACTTC.

This clonotype was picked up a small number of times. The chain uses TRBV29-1 and TRBJ2-1; D remains ambiguous. This CDR3 contains 14 residues. Germline CDR1 and CDR2: SQVTM and ANQGSEA. V dropped 4 bases and J dropped 0 bases, with 10 bases sitting between them. Written as DNA, the CDR3 is TGCAGCGTTGTGCCGGCTAGCTCCTACAATGAGCAGTTCTTC. Amino acid sequence: CSVVPASSYNEQFF.

The chain couples TRBV19 to TRBJ2-6, with D maybe TRBD2 (6 bases). The germline V gene encodes CDR1 LNHDA and CDR2 SQIVND (reference sequence). V lost 6 bases and J 1 base, leaving 34 bases between the germline ends. CDR3 length: 23 residues. CDR3 sequence reads: CASSPTGVRPGRVARSGANVLTF. The DNA of the CDR3 is TGTGCCAGTAGCCCGACGGGGGTTAGGCCAGGGCGGGTTGCGAGGTCTGGGGCCAACGTCCTGACTTTC.

J is TRBJ2-2 and V is TRBV7-8; D not certain. CDR1 SGHVS and CDR2 FQNEAQ come from the germline V gene. CDR3 size: 13 residues. The V gene lost 9 bases and the J gene lost 6 bases, with 14 bases spanning the gap. The CDR3 loop reads CASRNKMAGELFF. The CDR3 DNA is TGTGCCAGTAGAAATAAGATGGCCGGGGAGCTGTTTTTT.

In its sample, this clonotype was seen a few times. The J gene is TRBJ2-7, the V gene TRBV12-5; the D gene is possibly TRBD2 (5 bases). Looked up from germline, CDR1 is LGHNT and CDR2 is FRNRAP. Trimming pared 3 bases from V and 2 bases from J, leaving 20 bases between. This CDR3 contains 17 residues. CDR3 residues: CASGFSSIGRLPYEQYF. The DNA of the CDR3 is TGTGCTAGTGGTTTTTCTTCCATCGGAAGACTACCCTACGAGCAGTACTTC.

The V gene is TRBV28, the J gene TRBJ1-4; unclear D gene. V was cut by 5 bases and J by 6 bases, with 16 bases left in between. Per germline, CDR1 MDHEN and CDR2 SYDVKM. This CDR3 is 15 amino acids long. DNA for the CDR3: TGTGCCAGCAGTGATAGGGCCGAGTTGGATGAAAAACTGTTTTTT. Amino acid sequence: CASSDRAELDEKLFF. Complete variable domain (other parts from reference TRBV28 and TRBJ1-4): DVKVTQSSRYLVKRTGEKVFLECVQDMDHENMFWYRQDPGLGLRLIYFSYDVKMKEKGDIPEGYSVSREKKERFSLILESASTNQTSMYLCASSDRAELDEKLFFGSGTQLSVL.

Regarding this clonotype: Being one base from a much bigger clone, this may be a read error. This likely comes from a read error, as the CDR3 has no conserved phenylalanine or tryptophan at its end. The gene calls are TRBV2 and TRBJ1-1; 10 positions match TRBD1. The CDR3 sequence is 15 residues long. Germline trimming cut 4 bases from V and 4 bases from J; bases unmatched to any gene: 6. Germline lookup yields CDR1 SNHLY and CDR2 FYNNEI. The CDR3 loop reads CASSAPRTGGTEAFL. CDR3 sequence (DNA): TGTGCCAGCAGTGCCCCCAGGACAGGGGGCACTGAAGCTTTCCTT.

This clonotype occurred many times. The chain joins TRBV7-9 to TRBJ2-7, with unresolved D. The ends were cut back, 6 bases at V and 5 bases at J, with 17 bases in the middle. CDR3 length: 14 residues. In germline, CDR1 is SEHNR, CDR2 FQNEAQ (reference sequence). Written as DNA, the CDR3 is TGTGCCAGCAGTTCAGGACCCTTAGGCGACGAGCAGTACTTC. It translates to CASSSGPLGDEQYF.

As DNA, the CDR3 is TGTGCCAGCAGTACCCCGACAGGGGGCGGAACAAACACTGAAGCTTTCTTT. It specifies CASSTPTGGGTNTEAFF. V is TRBV27 and J is TRBJ1-1, with 10 bases aligning to TRBD1. The CDR3 consists of 17 residues. The trim removed 5 bases at V and 2 bases at J, leaving 11 bases unmatched. Germline V gene sequence: CDR1 MNHEY, CDR2 SMNVEV (reference sequence).

The chain is built from TRBV7-9 and TRBJ2-5, with D unclear. This CDR3 has 13 amino acids. The germline gives CDR1 SEHNR, CDR2 FQNEAQ (reference sequence). V lost 0 bases and J lost 5, with 7 bases in between. In nucleotides, the CDR3 is TGTGCCAGCAGCTTAGCGAACGCGGAGACCCAGTACTTC. It yields the protein CASSLANAETQYF.

This clonotype has a handful of counts. This chain connects TRBV6-1 to TRBJ2-7, with 8 bases lining up with TRBD2. Germline-derived CDR1 and CDR2 are MNHNS and SASEGT. V trimming: 4 bases; J trimming: 13 bases; junction bases outside the gene matches: 6. CDR3 size: 11 residues. The CDR3 sequence: CASSVGLAGYF. CDR3 nucleotide sequence: TGTGCCAGCAGTGTCGGCCTAGCGGGCTACTTC.

The gene calls are TRBV20-1 and TRBJ2-7; a weak D match, TRBD1 (7 bases). Trimming shortened V by 6 bases and J by 3 bases, and 15 bases separated the two germline ends. In germline, CDR1 is DFQATT, CDR2 SNEGSKA (reference sequence). The CDR3 is 13 amino acids. CDR3 in amino acids: CSARGENHYEQYF. CDR3 in DNA: TGCAGTGCCAGGGGGGAAAATCACTACGAGCAGTACTTC.